The 15 T cell receptor beta chains below come from one sample, sequenced in a study of blood T cell repertoires in COVID-19. The assay was immunoSEQ multiplex PCR, and TCRdb's table has in-frame clones only and misses some. The sample includes 250,000 to 350,000 clones, approximately 91% seen only once; the top ten take roughly an eighth. The specimen was peripheral blood. The receptors were sampled from a woman aged 55-70 years with acute or convalescent COVID-19.

CDR3 sequence: CASSLTGGIDNEQFF. The CDR3 DNA sequence: TGTGCCAGCAGCTTAACAGGGGGCATTGACAATGAGCAGTTCTTC. V and J are TRBV5-5 and TRBJ2-1; 9 bases map to TRBD1. Trimming removed 2 bases from V and 5 bases from J; junction bases left unmatched: 5. The CDR3 runs 15 residues. Germline V gene data show CDR1 as SGHKS and CDR2 as YYEKEE (reference sequence).

The chain employs TRBV6-5 and TRBJ1-2, with D maybe TRBD1 (5 bases). V gave up 0 bases and J gave up 4 bases, with 15 bases separating them. Germline CDR1 reads MNHEY; CDR2 reads SVGAGI. This CDR3 has 16 amino acids. The chain's CDR3 is CASSYSWQGPIYGYTF. The CDR3 DNA follows: TGTGCCAGCAGTTACTCTTGGCAGGGTCCGATCTATGGCTACACCTTC.

V usage is TRBV12-5 and J usage is TRBJ2-1, with 7 positions matching TRBD1. This CDR3 region has 13 residues. Germline CDR1 is LGHNT and CDR2 is FRNRAP. The trim removed 1 base at V and 10 bases at J, leaving 4 bases unmatched. The CDR3 bases are TGTGCTAGTGGTTTGGCGCTGACAGGGGAGCAGTTCTTC. Residues: CASGLALTGEQFF.

The rearrangement joins TRBV28 to TRBJ2-7; 9 positions match TRBD2. The CDR3 extends over 14 amino acids. Germline V gives CDR1 MDHEN, CDR2 SYDVKM. J gave up 0 bases and V 5 bases, and 2 bases lay outside the gene matches. The CDR3 is CASSLSGSSYEQYF. As DNA, the CDR3 is TGTGCCAGCAGTCTTAGCGGGAGCTCCTACGAGCAGTACTTC.

This chain connects TRBV11-2 to TRBJ1-6, with TRBD1 identical over 10 bases. Germline CDR1 is SGHAT and CDR2 is FQNNGV. The CDR3 has 15 amino acids. With V trimmed by 7 bases and J by 6 bases, 6 bases remained unmatched. CDR3 coding DNA: TGTGCCAGCAACGTGGACAGGGGGGGTAATTCACCCCTCCACTTT. Residues: CASNVDRGGNSPLHF. The full variable domain, in which reference TRBV11-2 and TRBJ1-6 provide the parts outside the CDR3, is EAGVAQSPRYKIIEKRQSVAFWCNPISGHATLYWYQQILGQGPKLLIQFQNNGVVDDSQLPKDRFSAERLKGVDSTLKIQPAKLEDSAVYLCASNVDRGGNSPLHFGNGTRLTVT.

About this clone itself: The same CDR3 also results from other DNA sequences found in this sample. The rearrangement links TRBV5-1 to TRBJ1-6; 10 bases agree with TRBD1. V was clipped by 5 bases and J by 7 bases; unmatched bases: 0. Germline lookup yields CDR1 SGHRS and CDR2 YFSETQ. There are 13 residues in the CDR3. The CDR3 nucleotides are TGCGCCAGCAGGGACAGGGGGAATTCACCCCTCCACTTT. Translation: CASRDRGNSPLHF.

This clone turned up a few times. This sequence joins TRBV3-1 (or the pseudogene TRBV3-2) and TRBJ1-4; TRBD1 agrees at 8 bases. The CDR3 sequence is 21 residues long. The germline V gene has CDR1 LGHDT and CDR2 YNNKEL (reference sequence). Losses at the gene ends were 0 bases for V and 0 bases for J; bases not matched to a gene: 15. CDR3 bases: TGTGCCAGCAGCCAAGACCCCTGGAGGACAGGGCTACCTGCAACTAATGAAAAACTGTTTTTT. It translates to CASSQDPWRTGLPATNEKLFF.

This rearrangement joins TRBV2 to TRBJ1-5; a possible D gene is TRBD1 (6 bases). Germline V lookup: CDR1 SNHLY, CDR2 FYNNEI. This CDR3 contains 14 residues. Deletions cut 5 bases from V and 5 bases from J, with 13 bases between. CDR3 in DNA: TGTGCCAGCAGTTTCACAGGGCCCCATCAGCCCCAGCATTTT. Translating it yields CASSFTGPHQPQHF.

The rearrangement links TRBV7-9 to TRBJ1-1, with 8 bases identical to TRBD1. The junction had 7 bases not matched to a gene; V was cut back by 6 bases and J by 1 base. From germline, CDR1 is SEHNR and CDR2 FQNEAQ (reference sequence). There are 15 residues in the CDR3. Here the CDR3 reads CASRSDRGRNTEAFF. The CDR3 nucleotides are TGTGCCAGCAGAAGCGACAGGGGCCGGAACACTGAAGCTTTCTTT.

V and J are TRBV6-4 and TRBJ1-5; 9 bases match TRBD1. The CDR3 has 13 amino acids. Germline CDR1 and CDR2: MRHNA and SNTAGT. V was clipped by 3 bases and J by 6 bases; unmatched bases: 0. The CDR3 region is CASSEDRGQPQHF. Written as DNA, the CDR3 is TGTGCCAGCAGTGAGGACAGGGGTCAGCCCCAGCATTTT.

Only a few counts were recorded for this clone. This chain joins TRBV4-1 and TRBJ2-2; possibly TRBD2 for D (6 bases). The length of the CDR3 is 17 residues. Trimming removed 1 base at V and 5 bases at J, with 17 bases between. Germline CDR1 and CDR2: MGHRA and YSYEKL. DNA of the CDR3: TGCGCCAGCAGCCAAGTTTTGTGGGGTGCGGGGACCGGGGAGCTGTTTTTT. Protein product: CASSQVLWGAGTGELFF.

CDR3 protein: CASSSQGGNTEAFF. CDR3 nucleotides: TGTGCCAGCAGTTCCCAGGGGGGTAACACTGAAGCTTTCTTT. V is TRBV27 and J is TRBJ1-1, with TRBD1 matching 7 bases. There are 14 residues in the CDR3. V lost 4 bases, J lost 2 bases, and 4 bases stayed unmatched. CDR1 is MNHEY, CDR2 SMNVEV, per germline (reference sequence).

The rearrangement links TRBV27 to TRBJ1-1, with D unclear. The V gene lost 2 bases and the J gene lost 6 bases, with 10 bases spanning the gap. Germline assignment: CDR1 MNHEY and CDR2 SMNVEV (reference sequence). The CDR3 covers 13 residues. The CDR3 nucleotides read TGTGCCAGCAGTTTACACGAGAGGGCTGAAGCTTTCTTT. Its translation is CASSLHERAEAFF.

This chain joins TRBV6-6 and TRBJ1-5; no clear D. V lost 8 bases and J 3 bases, leaving 14 bases between the germline ends. The V gene's germline CDR1 is MNHNY and CDR2 SVGAGI (reference sequence). CDR3 length: 14 residues. The CDR3 is CASSSRSNNQPQHF. The CDR3 DNA reads as TGTGCCAGCTCCAGCCGGAGCAACAATCAGCCCCAGCATTTT.

This chain links TRBV9 with TRBJ2-1, with 9 bases fitting TRBD2. Germline V gene lookup returns CDR1 SGDLS and CDR2 YYNGEE. The junction had 9 bases not matched to a gene; V was cut back by 1 base and J by 7 bases. The CDR3 runs 16 residues. CDR3 protein: CASSVRAGGEGNEQFF. CDR3 DNA: TGTGCCAGCAGCGTACGGGCGGGAGGGGAAGGGAATGAGCAGTTCTTC.